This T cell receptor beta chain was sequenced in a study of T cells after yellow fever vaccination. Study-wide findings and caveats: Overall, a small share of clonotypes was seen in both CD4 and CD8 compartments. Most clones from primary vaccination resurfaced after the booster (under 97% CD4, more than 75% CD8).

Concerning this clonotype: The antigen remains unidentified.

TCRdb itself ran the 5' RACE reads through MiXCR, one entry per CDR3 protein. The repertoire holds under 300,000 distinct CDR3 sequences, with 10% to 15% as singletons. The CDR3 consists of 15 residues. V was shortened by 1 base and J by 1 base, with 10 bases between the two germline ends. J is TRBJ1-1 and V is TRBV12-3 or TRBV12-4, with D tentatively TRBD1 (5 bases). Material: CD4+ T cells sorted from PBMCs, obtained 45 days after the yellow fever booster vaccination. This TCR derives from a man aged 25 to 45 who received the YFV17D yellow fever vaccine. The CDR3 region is CASSLVRQPNTEAFF. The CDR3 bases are TGTGCCAGCAGTTTAGTTAGACAGCCGAACACTGAAGCTTTCTTT.